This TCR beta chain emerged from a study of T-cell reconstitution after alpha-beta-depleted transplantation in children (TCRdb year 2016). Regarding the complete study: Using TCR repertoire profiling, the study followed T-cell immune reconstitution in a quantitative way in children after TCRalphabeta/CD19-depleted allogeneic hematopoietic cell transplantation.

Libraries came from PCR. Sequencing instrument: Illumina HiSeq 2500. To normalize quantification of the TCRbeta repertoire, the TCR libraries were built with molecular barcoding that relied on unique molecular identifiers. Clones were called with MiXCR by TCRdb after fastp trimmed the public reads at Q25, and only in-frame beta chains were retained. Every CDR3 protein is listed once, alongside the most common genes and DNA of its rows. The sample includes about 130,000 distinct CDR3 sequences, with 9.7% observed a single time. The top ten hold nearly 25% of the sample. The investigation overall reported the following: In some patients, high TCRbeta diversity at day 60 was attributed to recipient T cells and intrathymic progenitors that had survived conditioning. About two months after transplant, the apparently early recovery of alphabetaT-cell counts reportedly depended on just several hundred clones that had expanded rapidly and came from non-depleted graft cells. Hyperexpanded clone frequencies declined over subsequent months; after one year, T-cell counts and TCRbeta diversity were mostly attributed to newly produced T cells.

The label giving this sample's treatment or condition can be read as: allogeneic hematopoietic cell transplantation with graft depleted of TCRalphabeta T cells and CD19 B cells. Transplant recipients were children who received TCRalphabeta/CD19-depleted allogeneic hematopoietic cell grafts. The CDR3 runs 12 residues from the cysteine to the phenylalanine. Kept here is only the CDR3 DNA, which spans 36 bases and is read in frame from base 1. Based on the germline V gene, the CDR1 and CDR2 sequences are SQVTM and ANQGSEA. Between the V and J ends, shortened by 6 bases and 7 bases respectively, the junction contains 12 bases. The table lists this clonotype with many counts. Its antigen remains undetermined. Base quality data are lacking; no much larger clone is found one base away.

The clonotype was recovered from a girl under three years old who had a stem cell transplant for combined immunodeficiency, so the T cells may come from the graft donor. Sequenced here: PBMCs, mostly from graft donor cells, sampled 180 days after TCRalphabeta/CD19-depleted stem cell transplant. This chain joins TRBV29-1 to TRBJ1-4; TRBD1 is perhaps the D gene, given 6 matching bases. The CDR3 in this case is CSVRGRSEKLFF. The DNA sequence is TGCAGCGTCAGGGGCCGGAGTGAAAAACTGTTTTTT.